These 28 T cell receptor beta chains were sequenced from one sample in a study of cytomegalovirus exposure and HLA in healthy donors. The PCR had 60 Vbeta and 13 Jbeta primers. Profiling relied on immunoSEQ multiplex PCR, and the TCRdb table lists in-frame clones only, not all of them. Here the sample spans 110,000 to 150,000 clones, over 60% being singletons. The sample comprised PBMCs. These receptors came from a man between 35 and 55 years old in good health and CMV-seronegative.

The J gene is TRBJ1-5, the V gene TRBV28; D is perhaps TRBD1 (5 bases). V was trimmed by 2 bases and J by 7 bases, leaving 15 bases between them. CDR3 length equals 15 residues. Germline values: CDR1 MDHEN, CDR2 SYDVKM. CDR3: CASSLGEGVRQPQHF. In DNA form, the CDR3 reads TGTGCCAGCAGTTTAGGGGAAGGGGTGAGGCAGCCCCAGCATTTT.

Here the CDR3 reads CASSSLGQLTYEQYF. CDR3 DNA: TGTGCCAGCAGCTCCTTGGGACAGTTGACCTACGAGCAGTACTTC. V usage is TRBV5-6 and J usage is TRBJ2-7, with 7 bases that match TRBD1. This CDR3 contains 15 residues. Germline lookup yields CDR1 SGHDT and CDR2 YYEEEE. Trimming cost V 3 bases and J 2 bases; bases outside gene matches: 8.

This rearrangement joins TRBV6-4 to TRBJ1-1; D remains unclear. V lost 9 bases to trimming and J lost 3 bases, with 11 bases between them. There are 12 residues in the CDR3. Germline lookup yields CDR1 MRHNA and CDR2 SNTAGT. This CDR3 is CASAVRDTEAFF. The CDR3 region has the DNA TGTGCCAGTGCGGTGAGGGACACTGAAGCTTTCTTT.

V and J are TRBV7-7 and TRBJ2-2, with D hard to call. CDR1 and CDR2 (germline): SSHAT, FNYEAQ (reference sequence). The CDR3 has 12 residues. Trimming removed 5 bases at V and 6 bases at J, with 7 bases between. The CDR3 nucleotides read TGTGCCAGCAGCATGTCCGCCGGGGAGCTGTTTTTT. This sequence encodes CASSMSAGELFF.

The V call is TRBV18, the J call TRBJ2-7, with 7 bases that match TRBD1. The germline V gene encodes CDR1 KGHSH and CDR2 LQKENI. V lost 3 bases to trimming and J lost 7 bases; unmatched junction nucleotides: 9. The CDR3 is 14 residues long. The CDR3 DNA sequence: TGTGCCAGCTCACCCCCGGGACAGCCTGGGGAGCAGTACTTC. Translation: CASSPPGQPGEQYF. The variable domain in full, with the rest retrieved from reference TRBV18 and TRBJ2-7, is NAGVMQNPRHLVRRRGQEARLRCSPMKGHSHVYWYRQLPEEGLKFMVYLQKENIIDESGMPKERFSAEFPKEGPSILRIQQVVRGDSAAYFCASSPPGQPGEQYFGPGTRLTVT.

The chain carries TRBV25-1 and TRBJ2-7; maybe TRBD2 (5 bases). Trimming stripped 7 bases from V and 5 bases from J, with 18 bases between. This CDR3 spans 14 amino acids. Germline values: CDR1 MGHDK, CDR2 SYGVNS. This CDR3 reads CASKDRYLANEQYF. The CDR3 DNA sequence: TGTGCCAGCAAGGACCGATACCTAGCCAACGAGCAGTACTTC.

The J gene is TRBJ2-7, the V gene TRBV6-1; D is perhaps TRBD2 (6 bases). Between the trimmed V and J ends, which lost 8 bases and 5 bases, there was a span of 13 bases. Germline CDR1 MNHNS, CDR2 SASEGT. CDR3 length: 12 amino acids. The CDR3 is CASQTAGNEQYF. Written as DNA, the CDR3 is TGTGCCAGCCAGACTGCGGGGAACGAGCAGTACTTC.

The chain couples TRBV5-1 to TRBJ1-1; TRBD1 is a possible D gene (6 bases). Trimming shortened V by 4 bases and J by 6 bases, and 19 bases separated the two germline ends. The germline V gene encodes CDR1 SGHRS and CDR2 YFSETQ. This CDR3 has 15 amino acids. CDR3 sequence (DNA): TGCGCCAGCAGCGCCTCGCCTTTGGGGGCCGCTGAAGCTTTCTTT. This translates into CASSASPLGAAEAFF. The whole variable domain, filled in from reference TRBV5-1 and TRBJ1-1, reads KAGVTQTPRYLIKTRGQQVTLSCSPISGHRSVSWYQQTPGQGLQFLFEYFSETQRNKGNFPGRFSGRQFSNSRSEMNVSTLELGDSALYLCASSASPLGAAEAFFGQGTRLTVV.

V gene TRBV6-5 combines with J gene TRBJ2-1; D call uncertain. The germline CDR1 and CDR2 sequences are MNHEY and SVGAGI. The CDR3 loop spans 14 amino acids. Trimming left V 2 bases short and J 0 bases short, with 5 bases between. The CDR3 loop reads CASSYGSSYNEQFF. The CDR3 coding sequence is TGTGCCAGCAGTTACGGTAGCTCCTACAATGAGCAGTTCTTC.

The V call is TRBV29-1, the J call TRBJ1-2; maybe TRBD1 (6 bases). The germline V gene has CDR1 SQVTM and CDR2 ANQGSEA. V dropped 6 bases and J dropped 0 bases, with 14 bases sitting between them. This CDR3 is 14 amino acids long. CDR3 loop: CSVDAGVANYGYTF. DNA of the CDR3: TGCAGCGTCGACGCAGGGGTAGCTAACTATGGCTACACCTTC. The full variable domain, with the rest looked up from reference TRBV29-1 and TRBJ1-2, is SAVISQKPSRDICQRGTSLTIQCQVDSQVTMMFWYRQQPGQSLTLIATANQGSEATYESGFVIDKFPISRPNLTFSTLTVSNMSPEDSSIYLCSVDAGVANYGYTFGSGTRLTVV.

The chain uses TRBV7-6 and TRBJ2-7, with D perhaps matching TRBD2 (5 bases). CDR3 length: 13 amino acids. Germline CDR1 SGHVS, CDR2 FNYEAQ. Trimming removed 5 bases at V and 3 bases at J, with 11 bases between. The CDR3: CASSPRGRYEQYF. As DNA, the CDR3 is TGTGCCAGCAGCCCCCGGGGTCGCTACGAGCAGTACTTC.

This rearrangement joins TRBV10-3 to TRBJ2-5; the match to TRBD2 covers 7 bases. Germline V gene lookup returns CDR1 ENHRY and CDR2 SYGVKD. CDR3 size: 16 residues. Germline trimming cut 0 bases from V and 2 bases from J; bases unmatched to any gene: 6. The CDR3 DNA reads as TGTGCCATCAGTGAGTCATCAGGGACTAATCAAGAGACCCAGTACTTC. As protein: CAISESSGTNQETQYF.

This clone was detected a few times. J is TRBJ2-3 and V is TRBV6-4, with 7 bases fitting TRBD2. This CDR3 has 14 residues. Looked up from germline, CDR1 is MRHNA and CDR2 is SNTAGT. V dropped 8 bases and J dropped 2; count of bases not matched to a gene: 7. CDR3 bases: TGTGCCAGCGGTAGCGGGTTTTCCACAGATACGCAGTATTTT. This encodes CASGSGFSTDTQYF.

The CDR3 coding sequence is TGTGCCAGCACCGGACAGGGCAATCAGCCCCAGCATTTT. It is translated as CASTGQGNQPQHF. V usage is TRBV6-6 and J usage is TRBJ1-5, with TRBD1 identical over 7 bases. The CDR3 has 13 amino acids. Germline CDR1 reads MNHNY; CDR2 reads SVGAGI (reference sequence). V gave up 7 bases and J gave up 2 bases; unmatched junction bases: 2.

J is TRBJ1-1 and V is TRBV12-5; possible D gene TRBD1, 6 bases. V lost 7 bases and J 8 bases, leaving 17 bases between the germline ends. The CDR3 loop spans 13 amino acids. Germline-derived CDR1 and CDR2 are LGHNT and FRNRAP. The CDR3 loop reads CASAVSRTDEAFF. The CDR3 nucleotides are TGTGCTAGTGCTGTATCCCGGACAGACGAAGCTTTCTTT.

V is TRBV20-1 and J is TRBJ2-1; 10 nucleotides line up with TRBD1. Germline-derived CDR1 and CDR2 are DFQATT and SNEGSKA (reference sequence). V dropped 3 bases and J dropped 10; count of bases not matched to a gene: 0. The CDR3 loop spans 11 amino acids. The CDR3 DNA reads TGCAGTGCTAGGGGACAGGGGGAGCAGTTCTTC. This encodes CSARGQGEQFF.

This clone was seen more than once but under ten times. The J gene is TRBJ1-5, the V gene TRBV6-1; TRBD1 aligns across 9 bases. This CDR3 is 14 amino acids long. Germline lookup yields CDR1 MNHNS and CDR2 SASEGT. V was pared by 11 bases and J by 3 bases, with 8 bases of the junction left unmatched. CDR3 loop: CAGTTGGDNQPQHF. The CDR3 coding sequence is TGTGCCGGCACGACAGGGGGTGACAATCAGCCCCAGCATTTT.

This clone has only a few counts. The chain has TRBV4-3 and TRBJ1-5, with D perhaps TRBD1 (6 bases). The CDR3 is 15 amino acids. The germline CDR1 and CDR2 sequences are LGHNA and YSLEER. The germline V and J ends were trimmed by 5 bases and 0 bases, with 11 bases remaining between them. The CDR3 here is CASSRTANSNQPQHF. DNA of the CDR3: TGCGCCAGCAGCAGGACAGCTAATAGCAATCAGCCCCAGCATTTT.

The V call is TRBV30, the J call TRBJ2-7, with TRBD2 matching 8 bases. Trimming removed 0 bases from V and 6 bases from J; junction bases left unmatched: 4. CDR3 length equals 13 residues. Germline V gene data show CDR1 as GTSNPN and CDR2 as SVGIG (reference sequence). CDR3 bases: TGTGCCTGGAGTGTACACGGGAGGGGCGAGCAGTACTTC. Translated, it gives CAWSVHGRGEQYF. Based on the CDR3 plus reference TRBV30 and TRBJ2-7, the full variable domain is SQTIHQWPATLVQPVGSPLSLECTVEGTSNPNLYWYRQAAGRGLQLLFYSVGIGQISSEVPQNLSASRPQDRQFILSSKKLLLSDSGFYLCAWSVHGRGEQYFGPGTRLTVT.

This clone was recorded once. The J gene is TRBJ1-6, the V gene TRBV11-2; 7 bases are a match to TRBD1. With V trimmed by 4 bases and J by 1 base, 1 base remained unmatched. Germline CDR1 reads SGHAT; CDR2 reads FQNNGV. The CDR3 sequence is 15 residues long. Written as DNA, the CDR3 is TGTGCCAGCAGCTCACAGGGGTCCTATAATTCACCCCTCCACTTT. It codes for CASSSQGSYNSPLHF. The full variable domain, rest sourced from reference TRBV11-2 and TRBJ1-6, is EAGVAQSPRYKIIEKRQSVAFWCNPISGHATLYWYQQILGQGPKLLIQFQNNGVVDDSQLPKDRFSAERLKGVDSTLKIQPAKLEDSAVYLCASSSQGSYNSPLHFGNGTRLTVT.

This chain uses TRBV7-8 with TRBJ2-2; 8 nucleotides align to TRBD2. The CDR3 extends over 15 amino acids. The junction had 6 bases not matched to a gene; V was cut back by 7 bases and J by 2 bases. Germline lookup yields CDR1 SGHVS and CDR2 FQNEAQ. The CDR3 is CASNPAGANTGELFF. The CDR3 DNA is TGTGCCAGCAACCCAGCGGGAGCTAACACCGGGGAGCTGTTTTTT.

CDR3 DNA: TGCGCCAGCAGCCGGTCTACCGGGACAGGGGACACTGAAGCTTTCTTT. Protein: CASSRSTGTGDTEAFF. The V call is TRBV4-1, the J call TRBJ1-1; 10 bases are shared with TRBD1. From germline, CDR1 is MGHRA and CDR2 YSYEKL. The CDR3 runs 16 residues. V lost 4 bases and J lost 3; bases outside the gene matches: 8.

The rearrangement uses TRBV5-1 and TRBJ2-7, with 7 bases identical to TRBD2. Looked up from germline, CDR1 is SGHRS and CDR2 is YFSETQ. This CDR3 has 17 residues. The junction had 9 bases not matched to a gene; V was cut back by 0 bases and J by 0 bases. CDR3 residues: CASSLVRASGSSYEQYF. The CDR3 DNA reads as TGCGCCAGCAGCTTGGTACGGGCTAGCGGAAGCTCCTACGAGCAGTACTTC.

J is TRBJ2-1 and V is TRBV9, with 7 positions matching TRBD2. The CDR3 loop spans 17 amino acids. Germline V gives CDR1 SGDLS, CDR2 YYNGEE. J lost 1 base, V lost 0 bases, and 7 bases had no gene match. CDR3 protein: CASSVVGRRGSYNEQFF. CDR3 nucleotide sequence: TGTGCCAGCAGCGTAGTAGGGCGGCGGGGGTCCTACAATGAGCAGTTCTTC.

The chain employs TRBV7-6 and TRBJ2-7, with a tentative D call TRBD2 (6 bases). CDR1 is SGHVS, CDR2 FNYEAQ, per germline. The CDR3 consists of 15 residues. Trimming shortened V by 4 bases and J by 6 bases, and 19 bases separated the two germline ends. The CDR3 loop reads CASSSGDSGFGEQYF. CDR3 nucleotides: TGTGCCAGCAGCTCCGGTGATAGCGGTTTTGGCGAGCAGTACTTC.

This chain links TRBV5-4 with TRBJ2-7; TRBD1 aligns across 9 bases. The CDR3 sequence is 15 residues long. Germline V lookup: CDR1 SGHNT, CDR2 YYREEE (reference sequence). Trimming cost V 4 bases and J 4 bases; bases outside gene matches: 9. CDR3 in DNA: TGTGCCAGCAGCACAGGGGGGACAGGGTTGTACGAGCAGTACTTC. It is translated as CASSTGGTGLYEQYF.

The chain combines TRBV5-1 with TRBJ2-3; no clear D. The CDR3 is 13 residues long. V was cut by 0 bases and J by 4 bases, with 6 bases left in between. In germline, CDR1 is SGHRS, CDR2 YFSETQ. CDR3: CASSLDQADTQYF. DNA of the CDR3: TGCGCCAGCAGCTTGGATCAGGCAGATACGCAGTATTTT.

The genes are TRBV9 and TRBJ2-7; D might be TRBD2 (6 bases). The CDR3 is 15 amino acids. Deletions cut 4 bases from V and 0 bases from J, with 14 bases between. The germline V gene has CDR1 SGDLS and CDR2 YYNGEE. CDR3 coding DNA: TGTGCCAGCAGCTCGAGGGACGGGAGCTCCTACGAGCAGTACTTC. Translation: CASSSRDGSSYEQYF.